The sample holds a few counts of the clone carrying this TCR beta chain. The data were taken from a study of long-term antiretroviral therapy in people with HIV. In the study overall: In the earliest collections, sampling predates the 2015 immediate-ART recommendation by about a decade.

The assay, immunoSEQ v3.0, was run at survey level. TCRdb's table, derived via immunoSEQ multiplex PCR, lists solely in-frame clones and lacks some. The sample includes about 21,000 clones, about 88% of them seen just once. The V gene's germline CDR1 is LNHNV and CDR2 YYDKDF (reference sequence). V lost 1 base and J lost 4, with 8 bases in between. This CDR3 is built from 13 residues. Sequencing used unsorted PBMCs, obtained 2.3 years after starting antiretroviral therapy. The origin of this receptor is a man aged 60-69 years with HIV. The chain combines TRBV15 with TRBJ2-7; D uncertain. The CDR3 here is CATSRGAEYEQYF. CDR3 sequence (DNA): TGTGCCACCAGCAGAGGGGCAGAATACGAGCAGTACTTC.